This T cell receptor beta chain was recorded in a study of cytomegalovirus exposure and HLA in healthy donors (dated by TCRdb to about 2017). For the study in its entirety: According to an earlier analysis of 587 of the donors, roughly 180 million T cells yielded 90 million to 140 million unique TCR beta sequences and approximately 300 Gb of sequence data. An earlier analysis of more than 450 of the donors used high-throughput TCR beta sequencing to judge whether each TCR beta V gene segment behaved as functional or pseudogenic. Because of strong linkage in the cohort, roughly five DR-DQ haplotypes were treated as single units for association and clustering. Roughly 320 gigabases of sequencing data and around 80 million unique TCR sequences made up an early release that covered 500 to 700 HLA-typed donors. Rather than using new phenotypic data, the later analysis identified candidate immune exposures from TCR beta sequences and from how often those sequences occurred across donors. On average, 235,054 unique TCR beta nucleotide sequences were sequenced per donor among 350 to 400 genotyped donors of the cohort, with roughly 18% of those sequences being non-productive. Class I and class II HLA loci were covered by the typing at four-digit resolution. The study aimed to test whether signatures of past pathogen exposure could be identified by cataloging public T cell receptors. Among the approximately 420 genotyped donors, roughly 80% belonged to the genetic ancestry cluster associated with self-reported Caucasian donors. Along with the roughly 610-subject first cohort, a separate validation cohort of roughly 110 different subjects was used. The study used immunosequencing to profile the T cell repertoires of several hundred subjects and linked those repertoires to cytomegalovirus serostatus. A later analysis re-analyzed previously published TCR beta repertoires from 666 donors and added high-resolution HLA genotyping to study TCR occurrence patterns. In a later genetic analysis, genome-wide SNP genotypes for about three fifths of the roughly 670 donors were used, and that subset was treated as a discovery cohort. Every discovery cohort repertoire had been produced on one sequencing platform. To predict cytomegalovirus infection status, the study combined high-throughput TCR immunosequencing, statistical association of individual TCRs with disease status, and machine learning. Donor age, sex, ethnicity and CMV serostatus were compiled together with the repertoire data. The number of donors typed differed by locus, with roughly 620-630 for A, B, C, DRB1 and DQB1, roughly 520 for DQA1, 600 to 610 for DPA1, and 450 to 480 for DPB1.

In the germline V gene, CDR1 corresponds to SGHRS and CDR2 to YFSETQ. Including cysteine and phenylalanine, the CDR3 has 13 amino acids. CDR3 DNA only is kept here, 39 bases in frame from base 1. As concerns this clone: Its antigen has not been determined. The record has no base qualities; no much larger clone is one base away.

Summary of the overall study and its limitations: When HLA alleles, especially DR and DQ, strongly co-occurred, TCR associations were difficult to assign to individual alleles. A cluster of highly shared sequence variants was judged likely to be a technical artifact of the sequencing pipeline. In a later analysis, some 17,000 TCR beta sequences were associated with specific HLA alleles at a false discovery rate of 0.05. In both the original and validation cohorts, the classifier was reported to diagnose cytomegalovirus status with high specificity and sensitivity. Because HLA typing was missing for some donors at each locus, association tests included only the typed subset. Most CMV-associated TCR beta chains appeared to be HLA-restricted in a later analysis, and the HLA associations seemed to be driven largely by CMV exposure. Because the 87-base-pair reads could not distinguish some IMGT-functional V segments, including TRBV6-2 and TRBV6-3, those segments were excluded. In a later analysis, HLA-associated TCR beta chains showed more clonal expansion and lower generation probabilities than non-associated chains that were equally common. Linkage disequilibrium might explain the correlated functional status among segregating V segments, but an unknown experimental factor could not be ruled out. Sequencing depth was assumed to be roughly uniform across donors in the presence/absence analyses, though that assumption may not hold. Because counts were too low, some 17 rarely observed V segments, including chromosome 9 orphons, were left out of the earlier analysis of 587 of the donors. An earlier analysis of approximately 540 of the donors showed that most TCR beta V segments appeared in productive rearrangements either about 87% or about 30% of the time, which broadly matched IMGT annotations. The study listed 150 to 200 TCR beta chains as associated with cytomegalovirus. In this cohort, only TCR beta chains were sequenced, and detectable features were limited by the absence of alpha or paired-chain data. A later genetic analysis reported fewer N-insertions in productive TCRs among donors in an Asian-associated ancestry cluster than the approximately 670-donor mean. A few of the identified cytomegalovirus-associated TCR beta chains were confirmed in vitro to be specific for cytomegalovirus antigens. According to the authors, the approach could potentially be generalized to other disease states and immunological phenotypes. V-gene and J-gene trimming of TCR beta chains was associated with a missense DCLRE1C variant in a later genetic analysis, and the association was replicated in an independent cohort. A later analysis found that TCR association rates varied across HLA loci, with DRB1 alleles showing the most associated TCRs and HLA-C alleles the fewest. Several of the top co-occurrence clusters appeared to be linked to parvovirus B19, influenza, CMV and Epstein-Barr virus, according to a later analysis. The only immune exposure information available for the cohort was CMV serostatus. A further reported finding was that TCR beta sequences accurately predicted the HLA-A and HLA-B alleles for most subjects in the first cohort. Most TCR sequences were observed very rarely across donors, whereas some public TCRs were present in many individuals.

The cohort consisted of hundreds of healthy bone marrow donors. At the time of sampling, every cohort member was nominally healthy, though immune exposures that went unrecorded were likely present. The donor was CMV seronegative and was included in the group of a few hundred seronegative cohort members. Every donor gave a peripheral blood sample, and the peripheral blood mononuclear cells from that sample were used for TCR beta sequencing. The Qiagen DNeasy Blood Extraction Kit was used to extract genomic DNA from the blood cell samples. The library was obtained by the immunoSEQ multiplex PCR assay. For the multiplex PCR, a mixture combining 60 forward primers for TCR Vbeta segments and 13 reverse primers for TCR Jbeta segments was used. The CDR3 region of rearranged TCR beta genes was amplified from genomic DNA with a multiplex PCR assay. The amplified TCR beta libraries were sequenced on the Illumina HiSeq System as 87-base-pair reads. On the study's bioinformatics: A later analysis counted about 80 million unique TCR beta chains across the roughly 700 repertoires, and roughly 10 million of these chains were shared by at least two donors. To remove PCR and sequencing errors, raw reads were error-corrected and collapsed into unique sequences using a nearest-neighbor algorithm that merged closely related sequences. Alignment of CDR3 sequences to IMGT reference sequences was used to assign V, D and J gene segments. For a sequence to be retained, a match of at least six nucleotides to both a V gene segment and a J gene segment was required. A rearrangement counted as productive if the CDR3 had no stop codons and remained in frame with V and J, and every other rearrangement counted as non-productive. CDR3 was defined according to IMGT convention as the region running from the second conserved V-encoded cysteine to the conserved J-encoded phenylalanine. The earlier analysis of some 550 of the donors excluded any sequence lacking an unambiguous match to a single V gene segment. In an earlier analysis of approximately 550 of the donors, V segments were called functional above 56.7% productive rearrangements and were called segregating when the between-donor standard deviation exceeded 5%. A statistical classification framework was built to diagnose cytomegalovirus status from the catalog of TCR beta chain sequences. A later analysis assigned V and J genes by comparing TCR nucleotide sequences with IMGT/GENE-DB human TR gene sequences. Using the TCRdist pipeline, a later analysis assigned CDR3 sequences along with most-parsimonious VDJ recombination scenarios. In a later analysis, every TCR beta chain was defined by the combination of its CDR3 amino acid sequence and its V-gene family, and reads without a unique V-gene family were dropped. As a way to deal with suspected cross-contamination and a sequencing artifact, a later analysis dropped 640 or so nucleotide sequences that were highly shared and had low generation probability. A later analysis calculated a clonal expansion index for each public chain from normalized within-repertoire ranks of inferred template counts. Generation probabilities in a later analysis came from a VDJ recombination model fitted to out-of-frame rearrangements, and those results were checked against IGoR. In a later analysis, hypergeometric tests were used to score TCR-TCR, TCR-HLA and TCR-CMV co-occurrence, with a repertoire-size bias correction applied to TCR pairs. To estimate false discovery rates, a later analysis permuted the HLA or CMV assignments 20 times. A later analysis grouped co-occurring TCRs with DBSCAN, adding TCRdist sequence similarity when clustering within HLA-allele-positive subsets. For co-occurrence clustering, repertoires with fewer than 30,000 or more than 120,000 public chains were excluded, along with five or six repertoires with anomalous nucleotide sharing. The table comes from immuneACCESS by way of TCRdb, which keeps in-frame sequences with V and J called. Part of the clones is missing from these tables; in studies checked, under half for an unresolved V gene and the rest for unknown reasons. Clone size and V and J calls were adopted from that table, with D and trimming inferred from the DNA. This sample lists around 270,000 clones; about four fifths were detected once. The ten most abundant clones make up about 0.3% of the sample.

The source is a girl aged 2 to 10 in good health and CMV-seronegative. The receptor chain draws on TRBV5-1 and TRBJ2-5; a confident D gene designation cannot be given. The J call could be wrong; TRBJ2-7 is a better fit for the DNA end. Sequenced sample: PBMCs. The CDR3 protein is CASSLGFSYEQYF. The sequenced DNA: TGCGCCAGCAGCTTGGGCTTCTCCTACGAGCAGTACTTC.